This paragraph covers one TCR beta chain sequence. Antigen: not known. The sample comes from a study of cytomegalovirus exposure and HLA in healthy donors. The CDR3 sequence is 14 residues long. Trimming took 4 bases from V and 0 from J, leaving 10 bases between them. Germline loops: CDR1 KGHSH, CDR2 LQKENI. Study-level results: 164 TCR beta chains were listed as cytomegalovirus-associated. Differences between HLA loci emerged in a later analysis of TCR association rates, with DRB1 most and HLA-C fewest. As was reported, the classifier diagnosed cytomegalovirus status with high specificity and sensitivity.

In the PCR, 60 Vbeta and 13 Jbeta primers were used. Method: immunoSEQ multiplex PCR; TCRdb's copy keeps in-frame clones and lacks some. The sample lists 95,000 to 150,000 clones, under 90% seen once, with about 10% in the top ten. Sequenced sample: PBMCs. The clonotype originates from a female donor in good health and CMV-seropositive. The gene calls are TRBV18 and TRBJ2-7; perhaps TRBD1 as D (6 bases). The CDR3 region is CASSRGQSSYEQYF. DNA of the CDR3: TGTGCCAGCTCACGGGGACAAAGCTCCTACGAGCAGTACTTC.